The next 8 T cell receptor beta chains were all read from a single sample in a study of vaccination and CD4 T cells after COVID-19. The antigens these receptors bind are not known. Noted treatment: roughly 11-day PBMC culture with coronavirus spike peptide pools or control peptides (ViraFEST assay). Scientists ran DNA taken from cultured CD4+ T cells through the Oncomine TCR Beta short-read assay for sequencing. A single record per CDR3 protein comes from TCRdb applying MiXCR to the PCR reads. The sample lists roughly 20,000 distinct CDR3 sequences; roughly 43% were seen once. The sample in question was CD4+ T cells from blood, cultured in vitro, obtained after SARS-CoV-2 vaccination. Source of these receptors: a human donor who had recovered from COVID-19.

The chain joins TRBV7-3 to TRBJ2-5, with 13 bases aligning to TRBD2. The CDR3 totals 15 residues. The V gene end was trimmed by 6 bases and the J gene end by 5 bases; junction bases not matched to a gene: 6. The germline V gene has CDR1 SGHTA and CDR2 FQGTGA. The CDR3 nucleotides read TGTGCCAGCAGTCCACTAGCGGGGGGGCCGGAGACCCAGTACTTC. Translation: CASSPLAGGPETQYF.

This clonotype was found a few times. The chain joins TRBV7-2 to TRBJ2-2; tentative D call: TRBD1 (5 bases). Trimming shortened V by 3 bases and J by 6 bases, and 23 bases separated the two germline ends. This CDR3 is 18 amino acids long. The germline V gene has CDR1 SGHTA and CDR2 FQGNSA. The CDR3 region is CASSFGWRRANGSGELFF. The CDR3 region has the DNA TGTGCCAGCAGCTTTGGTTGGCGCAGGGCTAACGGATCCGGGGAGCTGTTTTTT.

The chain carries TRBV27 and TRBJ2-7; 7 positions match TRBD1. Germline V gives CDR1 MNHEY, CDR2 SMNVEV (reference sequence). The V gene end was trimmed by 1 base and the J gene end by 2 bases; junction bases not matched to a gene: 5. This CDR3 spans 15 amino acids. The DNA for the CDR3 is TGTGCCAGCAGTTTATTCCTGGGACAGACCTACGAGCAGTACTTC. Its translation: CASSLFLGQTYEQYF.

V gene TRBV7-2 combines with J gene TRBJ2-5; D gene ambiguous. CDR3 length equals 12 residues. Per germline, CDR1 SGHTA and CDR2 FQGNSA. V lost 1 base, J lost 5 bases, and 5 bases lay in between. The CDR3 reads CASSLDWETQYF. The CDR3 coding sequence is TGTGCCAGCAGCTTAGACTGGGAGACCCAGTACTTC.

The DNA of the CDR3 is TGTGCCAGCAGGATTGACAGGGGCGCGGGTCAGCCCCAGCATTTT. It translates to CASRIDRGAGQPQHF. The chain combines TRBV2 with TRBJ1-5, with 8 nucleotides matching TRBD1. Germline trimming cut 6 bases from V and 6 bases from J; bases unmatched to any gene: 10. The CDR3 loop spans 15 amino acids. CDR1 and CDR2 (germline): SNHLY, FYNNEI.

The chain combines TRBV2 with TRBJ1-6, with D possibly matching TRBD1 (6 bases). V lost 4 bases and J 7 bases, leaving 14 bases between the germline ends. From germline, CDR1 is SNHLY and CDR2 FYNNEI. This CDR3 region has 15 residues. CDR3 in amino acids: CASSVSQGSNSPLHF. The CDR3 nucleotides read TGTGCCAGCAGTGTATCCCAGGGGTCAAATTCACCCCTCCACTTT.

This rearrangement joins TRBV10-1 to TRBJ2-7, with 7 bases lining up with TRBD1. This CDR3 contains 14 residues. V gave up 2 bases and J gave up 9 bases; unmatched junction bases: 10. CDR1 and CDR2 (germline): WNHNN, SYGVQD (reference sequence). Here the CDR3 DNA reads TGCGCCAGCAGTGAGAATGGACAGGCCGGGTGGCAGTACTTC. Protein sequence: CASSENGQAGWQYF.

This chain connects TRBV19 to TRBJ1-2; TRBD1 is a possible D gene (5 bases). The CDR3 is made up of 13 amino acids. Germline values: CDR1 LNHDA, CDR2 SQIVND (reference sequence). V lost 6 bases and J 6 bases, leaving 14 bases between the germline ends. In DNA, the CDR3 is TGTGCCAGTAGGGGGCCGGCAGGGCATGGCTACACCTTC. Amino acid sequence: CASRGPAGHGYTF.